This T cell receptor beta chain originates from a study of T cell responses to AZD1222 COVID-19 vaccine (dated by TCRdb to the early 2020s). Concerning the study at large: AZD1222 recipients whose second dose came at about 4 weeks and those whose second dose came at about 12 weeks were combined into one group, since spike-specific TCR depth and breadth did not differ between the two schedules. TCR sequencing was performed for about 250 trial participants, of whom 207 were given two doses of AZD1222 and 26 were given two doses of MenACWY control vaccine. Trial participants were enrolled by age into subgroups of 18-55, 56-69 and 70-plus years, and around 150, 29 and 61 TCR-sequenced participants, respectively, were included in these subgroups. Overall results and qualifications from the work: In the small 56-69-year group, the increase in depth fell short of significance, most likely because of low power. Conclusions about previously exposed vaccinees are limited, since just five to seven AZD1222 recipients were seropositive for SARS-CoV-2 at baseline. Vaccine-associated CD4 TCRs spanned the whole spike protein, with dominant responses in regions 160-218 and 743-854. Nearly half of unique spike-specific TCRs reportedly recognized epitopes outside regions mutated in the B.1.351 and B.1.1.7 variants. Spike-specific TCR breadth and depth rose significantly after two AZD1222 doses compared with day 0 and with MenACWY recipients. Most participants were white British and females outnumbered males, and the authors suggested that clonal diversity may have been underestimated. Because no day 14 peak-response samples were available, the repertoires could be characterized only after the peak T cell response.

With respect to this clone: It lacks a known antigen. The sample holds no much larger clone one base away, and base qualities are not on file.

The V end gives up 10 bases and the J end 0 bases, leaving 2 bases in the junction not matched to a gene. The CDR3 measures 12 amino acids from cysteine to phenylalanine. This entry keeps only the CDR3 DNA: 36 bases, framed from base 1. The germline V gene sets CDR1 to MDHEN and CDR2 to SYDVKM. The time point label of this sample denotes: baseline before first vaccination. The vaccinee samples were drawn from two UK trials, COV001 and COV002, one of which was a single-blind randomized controlled phase 2/3 trial testing AZD1222 (ChAdOx1 nCoV-19) in healthy adults. Trial participant PBMC samples were collected at day 0 and day 28 after the second dose for TCRbeta chain sequencing. The CDR3 regions of human TCRbeta chains were subjected to immunosequencing. As for the original processing: TCRs in the repertoires were matched against a reference library of SARS-CoV-2-specific TCRs that had been generated with the MIRA antigen-specificity platform. Breadth meant the fraction of unique TCRs that were SARS-CoV-2-associated, whereas depth meant the fraction of total T cells that were SARS-CoV-2-associated. Using the MIRA data, each spike-specific TCR was mapped to the spike region that the TCR reacts to and placed in a CD4 or CD8 class. Log10-transformed breadth and depth values were compared by one-way ANOVA with Sidak's multiple comparisons tests. The table was pulled from immuneACCESS by TCRdb, which kept in-frame rearrangements only. Such tables lose some clones; where checked, under half of the loss comes from unresolved V genes, and the rest has no known cause. V, J and clone size derive from that table, while D and trimming were established from the DNA sequence. In all, the sample holds 87,000 or so clones, and around 91% of those were seen once. About 8.4% of the sample goes to the ten largest clones.

Here the sequenced sample was peripheral blood, taken on day 0 of AZD1222 vaccination. The sequence came from an adult in good health. Here the chain combines TRBV28 and TRBJ1-1, and TRBD1 aligns with 7 junction nucleotides. The sequence in DNA is TGTGCCACTGACAGGGTGAACACTGAAGCTTTCTTT. Its protein product is CATDRVNTEAFF.